This entry features one T cell receptor beta chain sequence. Its antigen remains unknown. The CDR3 length is 16 residues. Trimming pared 0 bases from V and 0 bases from J, leaving 11 bases between. Germline values: CDR1 MGHRA, CDR2 YSYEKL. Using immunoSEQ multiplex PCR, the repertoire was profiled, and TCRdb retains in-frame clones only, with some absent. The table records more than 45,000 clones, roughly nine tenths of them present only once. These data originate in a study of T cells in localized non-small cell lung cancer. Study observations and caveats: There were a median roughly 59 of the top 100 tumor clones appearing in adjacent lung.

The sample here was PBMCs, taken before any cancer treatment. V usage is TRBV4-1 and J usage is TRBJ1-2; D is possibly TRBD1 (5 bases). The source is a man aged 40 to 70 with stage II lung adenocarcinoma. The CDR3 sequence is CASSQERGMTNYGYTF. The CDR3 bases are TGCGCCAGCAGCCAAGAACGGGGGATGACTAACTATGGCTACACCTTC.